A selection of T cell receptor beta chains follows, all from one sample in a study of identifying expanded T cells in peripheral blood. The table came from immunoSEQ multiplex PCR; TCRdb's copy has only in-frame clones and leaves some out. The table records approximately 120,000 clones, roughly nine tenths of them present only once. Sequencing was performed on blood. The receptors were gathered from a person aged 18-69 years in good health. Each CDR3 is given with its conserved first and last residue. Fields, in order: CDR3 protein, CDR3 DNA, J gene, V gene, D gene, clone size. D genes are given only for firm matches. Clone size, where shown, is once, few, many, or a class for clones that have expanded.

CASSELYEQYF | TGTGCCAGCAGTGAACTGTACGAGCAGTACTTC | TRBJ2-7 | TRBV6-1 | NA | NA
CASSAPGTSGSSNIQYF | TGTGCCAGCAGCGCCCCTGGGACTAGCGGGAGTTCTAACATTCAGTACTTC | TRBJ2-4 | TRBV9 | TRBD2 | NA
CASSLGAGGTPRETQYF | TGTGCCAGCAGCTTAGGGGCGGGGGGCACCCCCCGAGAGACCCAGTACTTC | TRBJ2-5 | TRBV11-2 | TRBD2 | NA
CSVVGADRGLGEQFF | TGCAGCGTTGTAGGAGCGGACAGGGGGCTTGGTGAGCAGTTCTTC | TRBJ2-1 | TRBV29-1 | TRBD1 | NA
CASSDHTQGAGNTIYF | TGTGCCAGCAGTGACCATACCCAGGGAGCTGGAAACACCATATATTTT | TRBJ1-3 | TRBV6-1 | NA | NA
CASSQDGPVAYEQYF | TGTGCCAGCAGCCAAGATGGGCCAGTTGCCTACGAGCAGTACTTC | TRBJ2-7 | TRBV14 | NA | NA
CASRGNTGELFF | TGTGCCAGCAGAGGGAACACCGGGGAGCTGTTTTTT | TRBJ2-2 | TRBV6-5 | NA | once
CASSLGLAGAWTYEQYF | TGTGCCAGCAGCCTGGGACTAGCGGGAGCGTGGACCTACGAGCAGTACTTC | TRBJ2-7 | TRBV7-8 | TRBD2 | once
CASSLTGGSGANVLTF | TGCGCCAGCAGCTTAACAGGGGGTTCTGGGGCCAACGTCCTGACTTTC | TRBJ2-6 | TRBV5-1 | TRBD1 | few
CASSEQGGNTEAFF | TGTGCCAGCAGTGAACAAGGGGGGAACACTGAAGCTTTCTTT | TRBJ1-1 | TRBV2 | NA | NA
CASSPGTGVNEQYF | TGTGCCAGCAGCCCCGGGACAGGGGTTAATGAGCAGTACTTC | TRBJ2-7 | TRBV7-3 | TRBD1 | NA
CASSYLGGRVVSYEQYF | TGTGCCAGCAGCTATTTAGGGGGCCGGGTTGTTTCCTACGAGCAGTACTTC | TRBJ2-7 | TRBV7-2 | TRBD1 | NA
CASSKSFRGNYEQYF | TGTGCCAGCAGCAAATCTTTTAGGGGAAACTACGAGCAGTACTTC | TRBJ2-7 | TRBV21-1 | NA | NA
CASSKPPGGDEAFF | TGTGCCAGCAGTAAACCTCCAGGGGGGGATGAAGCTTTCTTT | TRBJ1-1 | TRBV2 | TRBD1 | NA
CASSTPGGIKYEQYF | TGTGCCAGCAGTACACCGGGGGGGATTAAATACGAGCAGTACTTC | TRBJ2-7 | TRBV28 | TRBD2 | once
CASSQGRQDNSPLHF | TGCGCCAGCAGCCAAGGACGGCAAGACAATTCACCCCTCCACTTT | TRBJ1-6 | TRBV4-1 | NA | few
CASSGGDSLTDTQYF | TGCGCCAGCAGTGGAGGGGACAGCCTCACAGATACGCAGTATTTT | TRBJ2-3 | TRBV10-1 | TRBD1 | NA
CASSSPLWQKKNIQYF | TGTGCCAGCAGCTCCCCCCTCTGGCAGAAAAAAAACATTCAGTACTTC | TRBJ2-4 | TRBV7-9 | NA | NA
CALRTGQKNEQYF | TGTGCCCTCCGGACAGGGCAGAAGAACGAGCAGTACTTC | TRBJ2-7 | TRBV9 | TRBD1 | NA
CASSKGVTSYEQYF | TGTGCCAGCAGCAAGGGAGTAACCTCCTACGAGCAGTACTTC | TRBJ2-7 | TRBV5-4 | NA | NA
CASSPGTRGLGELFF | TGTGCCAGCAGTCCCGGGACAAGGGGTCTCGGGGAGCTGTTTTTT | TRBJ2-2 | TRBV6-5 | NA | NA